This T cell receptor beta chain was recorded in a study of shared clonotypes between healthy human individuals (TCRdb year 2020). Looking at the study overall: The cohort comprised a couple of women and a few men aged 18 to 49 years. Between about 0.9 and 9 billion PBMCs per donor were obtained by leukapheresis. To increase sequencing depth and limit assay-specific biases, TCR repertoire library preparation and sequencing were carried out by different laboratories using diverse techniques. For each donor, CD4 naive and CD4 memory were each run on three plates, CD8 naive on two plates, and CD8 memory on one plate. To estimate repertoire size and how much clonotype sharing occurs between individuals, the study deeply sequenced the blood TCR repertoires of 4 to 6 healthy adults. Overall study outcomes, separate from this receptor: Pairwise subsampling led to the expectation that sequencing depth would affect the degree of clonotype sharing among donors. Incomplete sequencing was indicated by rarefaction of sorted-subset datasets, despite the large sequencing depth. Across a few donors, roughly 5% of naive CD4, over 3% of naive CD8, around 2.5% of memory CD4, and 0.4% of memory CD8 clonotypes were shared. Estimated clonotype richness was generally larger for naive than for memory subsets. Sampling was limited to blood, and TCR repertoires in tissue likely differ from TCR repertoires in blood. Compared with non-shared clonotypes, clonotypes shared by all four sorted-subset donors had higher generation probabilities. Because the study included a small number of donors, the genetic and exposure-history diversity represented was limited.

V loses 2 bases, J loses 2 bases, and the germline ends lie 6 bases apart. The germline V gene encodes CDR1 SNHLY and CDR2 FYNNEI. There are 13 amino acids in the CDR3, from cysteine to phenylalanine inclusive. The DNA shown is the 39-base CDR3, in frame from base 1. This clone showed up just a few times. Its antigen is not yet known. The input lacks base qualities; no much larger clone sits a single base away. Within the sample, other DNA sequences also encode this same CDR3. Healthy HIV-negative adults with no recently reported acute infections or vaccinations were included as donors. All donors were Caucasian adults living in Nashville, Tennessee, USA. Magnetic negative selection was used to enrich CD4+ T cells, after which naive cells were positively selected on CD45RA and the negative fraction became the memory subset. Blood was collected by leukapheresis, and PBMCs were isolated by Ficoll-Histopaque density gradient centrifugation and then cryopreserved in liquid nitrogen vapor phase. Analytical flow cytometry was used to check the purity and quantity of every magnetically sorted T cell population. Each sorted fraction had its genomic DNA isolated and then quantified by UV absorbance on a Nanodrop 2000c.

Using the deep immunoSEQ assay, multiplex PCR amplified TCR CDR3 regions from genomic DNA. Extracted genomic DNA from each cell subset was spread evenly across all wells of several immunoSEQ 96-well plates, with each plate serving as a replicate. For sorted subsets, 150 to 200 ng genomic DNA, equal to some 30,000 T cell genomes, was loaded into each replicate PCR. The purified libraries were quantified using a Qubit 3.0 fluorometer, sized with a Bioanalyzer 2100, and then quantified again using the KAPA Library Quantification kit. Every immunoSEQ 96-well plate was sequenced on a separate single-read 150-cycle Illumina NextSeq 550 flow cell. In the authors' own workflow: Because only junctional sequences without quality scores were contained in the immunoSEQ output, filtering matching that applied to full-length reads could not be performed. Sequences were annotated with PyIR, a Python wrapper for IgBLAST v1.9, and V/J genes and CDR3 were assigned using IMGT germline references. Reads with weak V/J assignments (E-value above 1e-6), missing CDR3, stop codons, out-of-frame junctions, or ambiguous translated residues were removed. V3J clonotypes were defined as sequences sharing the same inferred V gene, J gene, and CDR3 amino acid sequence. The percentage overlap between two repertoires was calculated by dividing the number of shared unique clonotypes by the size of the smaller repertoire. Three approaches were used to assess repertoire richness: RTK rarefaction, the Chao1 estimator, and Recon v2.1 estimates of unobserved clonotypes. Generation probabilities for all TCRbeta clonotypes obtained by the gDNA method from a few donors were computed using OLGA. TCRdb retrieved this table from immuneACCESS and kept in-frame rearrangements only. Not all clones are present; in checked studies, unresolved V genes account for under half, and no reason is known for the remainder. The V and J calls and clone size are taken from that table; D and trimming were inferred from the DNA. The sample profile shows 2 million to 2.5 million clones; 85% to 95% of them were found once. Of the sample, approximately 0.39% is held by the ten largest clones.

This chain is built from TRBV2 and TRBJ1-1; confidence is insufficient to name the D gene. The sequencing input was naive CD4+ T cells from PBMCs. Sample cell subset or site, as interpreted from the label and publication: CD45RA+ positively selected. This sequence was found in a man aged 18 to 30 in good health. Some clones in this sample may be carry-over from other donors' samples. The CDR3 protein sequence reads: CASSELGNTEAFF. DNA sequence: TGTGCCAGCAGTGAATTAGGTAACACTGAAGCTTTCTTT.